This TCR beta chain was documented in a study of control samples from healthy donors and cancer patients. Here immunoSEQ multiplex PCR was the method, and the copy in TCRdb shows in-frame clones only, minus some. The profile shows about 120,000 clones, around 87% of them singletons. V lost 1 base and J 0 bases, leaving 9 bases between the germline ends. The CDR3 totals 15 residues. Germline CDR1 reads MDHEN; CDR2 reads SYDVKM. The sample comprised blood. The V and J genes are TRBV28 and TRBJ1-2, with D maybe TRBD1 (6 bases). This TCR was sampled from a man aged 55-75 years in good health. The CDR3 DNA reads as TGTGCCAGCAGTTTATTAGGGGGGGCTAACTATGGCTACACCTTC. Its translation: CASSLLGGANYGYTF.